This T cell receptor beta chain is from a study of beta chain features in type 1 diabetes. This clone was recorded a few times. Its antigen is undetermined. Investigators reverse transcribed all isolated RNA, so they sequenced expressed TCRB transcripts. Using immunoSEQ multiplex PCR, the repertoire was profiled, and TCRdb retains in-frame clones only, with some absent. This table has some 300,000 clones, under 8.5% appearing once. Study results and limitations: Shortening of TCRB CDR3s, moderate but significant, appeared in all four CD4+ subsets of Type 1 diabetes patients.

The CDR3 extends over 16 amino acids. V gave up 5 bases and J gave up 2 bases, with 20 bases separating them. Germline loops: CDR1 SGDLS, CDR2 YYNGEE. A heparinised blood draw that averaged approximately 110 mL was obtained once from each donor. Isolation of CD4+ naive, central memory, regulatory and stem cell-like memory cells was achieved by sorting via CD45RO/CCR7/CD25/CD127/CD95/CD27. Sequencing used central memory CD4+ T cells from blood. The clonotype was recovered from a woman aged 18-29 years in good health. The chain uses TRBV9 and TRBJ2-7, with D possibly TRBD1 on 6 matching bases. The CDR3 nucleotides are TGTGCCAGCAGTGAAAAAGCCGGGACAATTACCTACGAGCAGTACTTC. The encoded protein is CASSEKAGTITYEQYF. The full variable domain, in which reference TRBV9 and TRBJ2-7 provide the parts outside the CDR3, is DSGVTQTPKHLITATGQRVTLRCSPRSGDLSVYWYQQSLDQGLQFLIQYYNGEERAKGNILERFSAQQFPDLHSELNLSSLELGDSALYFCASSEKAGTITYEQYFGPGTRLTVT.